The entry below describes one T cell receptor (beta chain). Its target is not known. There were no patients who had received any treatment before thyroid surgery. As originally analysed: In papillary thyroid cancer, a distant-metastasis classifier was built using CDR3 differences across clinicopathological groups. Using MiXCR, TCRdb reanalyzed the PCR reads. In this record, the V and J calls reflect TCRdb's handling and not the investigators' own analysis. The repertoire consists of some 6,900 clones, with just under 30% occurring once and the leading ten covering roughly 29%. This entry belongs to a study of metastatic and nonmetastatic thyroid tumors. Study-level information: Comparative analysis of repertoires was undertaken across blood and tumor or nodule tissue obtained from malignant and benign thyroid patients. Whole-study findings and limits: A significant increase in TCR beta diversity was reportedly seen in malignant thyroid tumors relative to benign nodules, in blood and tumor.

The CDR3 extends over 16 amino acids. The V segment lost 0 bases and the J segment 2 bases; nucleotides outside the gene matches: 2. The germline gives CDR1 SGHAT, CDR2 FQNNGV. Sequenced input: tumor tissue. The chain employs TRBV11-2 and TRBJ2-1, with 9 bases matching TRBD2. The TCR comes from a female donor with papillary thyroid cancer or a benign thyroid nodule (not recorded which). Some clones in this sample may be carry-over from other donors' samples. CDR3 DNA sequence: TGTGCCAGCAGCTTAGAACTAGCGGGCCCCTACAATGAGCAGTTCTTC. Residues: CASSLELAGPYNEQFF.